Listed here is a single T cell receptor (beta chain). No antigen is known for it. This entry comes from a study of vaccination effects on CD4 cells after COVID-19. Findings of the study overall: Marked clonal contraction was seen late after vaccination (in both infection- and vaccine-induced clones). Researchers report that only 1 of 255 vaccine-induced clones in healthy vaccinees cross-reacted with common cold coronaviruses.

V lost 4 bases to trimming and J lost 2 bases; unmatched junction nucleotides: 8. CDR3 length: 17 amino acids. Per germline, CDR1 SGHDT and CDR2 YYEEEE. Assay used: immunoSEQ multiplex PCR; TCRdb lists only in-frame clones, some missing. The repertoire holds about 24,000 clones, with about two thirds as singletons. Ahead of sequencing, the ViraFEST assay grew antigen-specific CD4+ T cells using viral peptide pools. Subsequent to 10 days of culture, CD4+ T cells were isolated. Nucleocapsid antibody tests were negative, and the vaccine recipients had no prior SARS-CoV-2 infection. Peptides at about 10 ug/ml and IL-2 at about 9.8 IU/ml were added to about 2 million PBMC per well.

This TCR derives from a human donor who received a COVID-19 vaccine. V is TRBV5-6 and J is TRBJ2-3; TRBD2 matches at 12 bases. The sequences come from CD4+ T cells from PBMCs cultured with SARS-CoV-2 spike peptides, collected before COVID-19 vaccination. The DNA for the CDR3 is TGTGCCAGCAGCCCGGCGGGACTAGCGGGTTACACAGATACGCAGTATTTT. The encoded protein is CASSPAGLAGYTDTQYF. The entire variable domain, with the rest obtained from reference TRBV5-6 and TRBJ2-3, is as follows: DAGVTQSPTHLIKTRGQQVTLRCSPKSGHDTVSWYQQALGQGPQFIFQYYEEEERQRGNFPDRFSGHQFPNYSSELNVNALLLGDSALYLCASSPAGLAGYTDTQYFGPGTRLTVL.